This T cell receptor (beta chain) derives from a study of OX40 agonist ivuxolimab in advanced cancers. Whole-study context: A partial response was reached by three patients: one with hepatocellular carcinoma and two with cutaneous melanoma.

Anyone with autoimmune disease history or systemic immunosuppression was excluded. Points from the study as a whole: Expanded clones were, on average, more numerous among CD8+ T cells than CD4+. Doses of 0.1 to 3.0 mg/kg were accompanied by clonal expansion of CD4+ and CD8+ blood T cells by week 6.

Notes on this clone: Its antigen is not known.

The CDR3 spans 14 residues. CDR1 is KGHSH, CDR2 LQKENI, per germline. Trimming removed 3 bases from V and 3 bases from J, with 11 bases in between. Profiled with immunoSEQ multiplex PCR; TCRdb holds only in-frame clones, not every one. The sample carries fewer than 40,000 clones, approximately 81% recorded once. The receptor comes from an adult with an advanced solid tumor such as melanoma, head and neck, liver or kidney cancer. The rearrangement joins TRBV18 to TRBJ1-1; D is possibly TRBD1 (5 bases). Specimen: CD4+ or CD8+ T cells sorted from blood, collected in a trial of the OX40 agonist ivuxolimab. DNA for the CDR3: TGTGCCAGCTCACCCACCACGGGGGACACTGAAGCTTTCTTT. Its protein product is CASSPTTGDTEAFF.